The present T cell receptor (beta chain) was sequenced within a study of T cells in Graves' hyperthyroidism and ophthalmopathy. The trim removed 4 bases at V and 5 bases at J, leaving 12 bases unmatched. Germline assignment: CDR1 MNHEY and CDR2 SMNVEV (reference sequence). This CDR3 has 16 residues. Amplification yielded TCR beta CDR3 regions, with RNA transcripts as the source. Researchers ran a first-round RT-PCR on the TCR CDR3 using the HTBI primer set. TCRdb recomputed calls from the multiplex PCR reads with MiXCR, one row per CDR3 protein. The sample includes a few hundred thousand distinct CDR3 sequences, 15% to 20% of them seen just once.

The V call is TRBV27, the J call TRBJ2-7; 9 bases align to TRBD1. This sequence was found in a woman in her 40s with Graves' ophthalmopathy. The specimen sequenced was blood. The CDR3 DNA is TGTGCCAGCAGTTACCCGCCGGGACAGGGCCTAGACGAGCAGTACTTC. This codes for CASSYPPGQGLDEQYF.